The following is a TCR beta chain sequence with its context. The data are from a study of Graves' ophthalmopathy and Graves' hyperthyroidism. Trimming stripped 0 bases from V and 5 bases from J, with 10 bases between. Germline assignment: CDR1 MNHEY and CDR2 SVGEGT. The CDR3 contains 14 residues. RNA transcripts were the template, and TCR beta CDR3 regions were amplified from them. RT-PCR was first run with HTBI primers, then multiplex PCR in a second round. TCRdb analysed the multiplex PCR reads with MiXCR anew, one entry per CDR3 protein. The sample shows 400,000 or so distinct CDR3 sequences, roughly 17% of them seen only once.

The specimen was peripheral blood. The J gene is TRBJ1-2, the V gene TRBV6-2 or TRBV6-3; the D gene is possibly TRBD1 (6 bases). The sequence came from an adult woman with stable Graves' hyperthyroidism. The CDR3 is CASSYSGQIYGYTF. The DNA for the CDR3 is TGTGCCAGCAGTTACTCCGGACAGATTTATGGCTACACCTTC.